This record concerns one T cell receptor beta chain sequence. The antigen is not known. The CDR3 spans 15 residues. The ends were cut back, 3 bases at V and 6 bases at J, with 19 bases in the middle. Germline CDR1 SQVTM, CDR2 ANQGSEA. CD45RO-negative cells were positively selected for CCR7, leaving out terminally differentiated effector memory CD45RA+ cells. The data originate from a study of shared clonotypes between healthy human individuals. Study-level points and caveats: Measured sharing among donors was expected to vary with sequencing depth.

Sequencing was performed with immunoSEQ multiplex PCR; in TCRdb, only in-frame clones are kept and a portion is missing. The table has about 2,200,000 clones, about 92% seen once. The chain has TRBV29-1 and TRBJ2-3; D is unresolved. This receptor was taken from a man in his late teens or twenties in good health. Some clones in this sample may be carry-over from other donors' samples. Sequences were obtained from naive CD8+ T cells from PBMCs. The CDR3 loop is CSVDEVGKFGDTQYF. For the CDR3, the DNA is TGCAGCGTTGATGAGGTGGGGAAATTCGGTGATACGCAGTATTTT.